This entry lists 27 T cell receptor beta chains sequenced from one sample in a study of blood T cell repertoires in COVID-19. Here immunoSEQ multiplex PCR was the method, and the copy in TCRdb shows in-frame clones only, minus some. The table records hundreds of thousands of clones, 75% to 90% of them present only once. Material for sequencing was peripheral blood. The receptors here all came from a man aged 18 to 30 with active or convalescent COVID-19.

This clone was detected a few times. This specimen includes other DNA sequences encoding the same CDR3. This chain connects TRBV28 to TRBJ2-5; 8 bases map to TRBD1. From germline, CDR1 is MDHEN and CDR2 SYDVKM. The trim removed 5 bases at V and 2 bases at J, leaving 4 bases unmatched. This CDR3 region has 14 residues. The CDR3 DNA sequence: TGTGCCAGCAGTCCGCGGACAGGGCAAGAGACCCAGTACTTC. Its translation: CASSPRTGQETQYF.

The chain joins TRBV7-9 to TRBJ2-1; possible D gene TRBD1, 5 bases. From germline, CDR1 is SEHNR and CDR2 FQNEAQ (reference sequence). The CDR3 loop spans 12 amino acids. The V and J ends lost 6 bases and 7 bases respectively, with 10 bases between them. CDR3 sequence reads: CASRSHRNEQFF. The CDR3, as DNA: TGTGCCAGCAGATCACACAGGAATGAGCAGTTCTTC.

The CDR3: CASEEHPGLAGRGTDTQYF. As DNA, the CDR3 is TGTGCCAGCGAAGAACACCCGGGACTAGCGGGGAGAGGCACAGATACGCAGTATTTT. The rearrangement links TRBV2 to TRBJ2-3; 13 bases match TRBD2. Germline assignment: CDR1 SNHLY and CDR2 FYNNEI. J lost 1 base, V lost 8 bases, and 15 bases had no gene match. The CDR3 extends over 19 amino acids. Complete variable domain (other parts from reference TRBV2 and TRBJ2-3): EPEVTQTPSHQVTQMGQEVILRCVPISNHLYFYWYRQILGQKVEFLVSFYNNEISEKSEIFDDQFSVERPDGSNFTLKIRSTKLEDSAMYFCASEEHPGLAGRGTDTQYFGPGTRLTVL.

This chain uses TRBV10-2 with TRBJ2-7, with a possible D match to TRBD1 (6 bases). The length of the CDR3 is 11 residues. CDR1 and CDR2 (germline): WSHSY, SAAADI. Trimming removed 10 bases at V and 1 base at J, with 8 bases between. In nucleotides, the CDR3 is TGCGCCACCACAGGGTCCTACGAGCAGTACTTC. Translation gives CATTGSYEQYF.

A single count supports this clone. CDR3 sequence reads: CASSGSERPYEQYF. CDR3 coding DNA: TGTGCCAGCAGCGGGAGCGAGAGACCCTACGAGCAGTACTTC. This sequence joins TRBV11-3 and TRBJ2-7, with TRBD2 as a possible D gene (5 bases). The CDR3 totals 14 residues. The germline V and J ends were trimmed by 5 bases and 2 bases, with 13 bases remaining between them. Germline loops: CDR1 SGHNT, CDR2 YENEEA.

This chain links TRBV10-3 with TRBJ1-5, with TRBD1 as a possible D gene (5 bases). This CDR3 is built from 16 residues. V was pared by 4 bases and J by 0 bases, with 13 bases between. Germline values: CDR1 ENHRY, CDR2 SYGVKD. The DNA of the CDR3 is TGTGCCATCAGTGCGGACAAGGACTATAGCAATCAGCCCCAGCATTTT. Amino acids: CAISADKDYSNQPQHF.

The gene calls are TRBV9 and TRBJ2-1; no clear D. The ends were cut back, 4 bases at V and 0 bases at J, with 5 bases in the middle. Germline loops: CDR1 SGDLS, CDR2 YYNGEE. The length of the CDR3 is 13 residues. For the CDR3, the DNA is TGTGCCAGCAGCCCCCTCTCCTACAATGAGCAGTTCTTC. Translating it yields CASSPLSYNEQFF.

This rearrangement joins TRBV11-2 to TRBJ1-3; 10 nucleotides agree with TRBD1. This CDR3 has 19 amino acids. The V and J ends lost 5 bases and 0 bases, in that order; junction bases with no gene match: 13. Per the germline V gene, CDR1 is SGHAT and CDR2 is FQNNGV. CDR3 sequence reads: CASSQRAGTGANSGNTIYF. CDR3 sequence (DNA): TGTGCCAGCAGCCAGAGGGCTGGGACAGGGGCCAACTCTGGAAACACCATATATTTT. Complete variable domain (other parts from reference TRBV11-2 and TRBJ1-3): EAGVAQSPRYKIIEKRQSVAFWCNPISGHATLYWYQQILGQGPKLLIQFQNNGVVDDSQLPKDRFSAERLKGVDSTLKIQPAKLEDSAVYLCASSQRAGTGANSGNTIYFGEGSWLTVV.

In its sample, this clone was seen once. The J gene is TRBJ2-6, the V gene TRBV2; TRBD1 aligns across 11 bases. The ends lost 5 bases at V and 8 bases at J; junction bases unmatched: 2. Germline V gene sequence: CDR1 SNHLY, CDR2 FYNNEI. The CDR3 is made up of 14 amino acids. Written as DNA, the CDR3 is TGTGCCAGCAGTCAGGACAGGGGGCCCAACGTCCTGACTTTC. The encoded protein is CASSQDRGPNVLTF.

This clone was observed once. V usage is TRBV6-5 and J usage is TRBJ1-3, with no clear D. Germline V CDR1 and CDR2: MNHEY, SVGAGI. This CDR3 region has 14 residues. The V gene lost 2 bases and the J gene lost 0 bases, with 5 bases spanning the gap. CDR3 in DNA: TGTGCCAGCAGTTACCGTAGCTCTGGAAACACCATATATTTT. Its protein is CASSYRSSGNTIYF.

This chain joins TRBV2 and TRBJ1-6; D remains ambiguous. The CDR3 runs to 14 residues. The germline V gene has CDR1 SNHLY and CDR2 FYNNEI. V was pared by 3 bases and J by 8 bases, with 11 bases between. This CDR3 is CASSEGQADSPLHF. The CDR3 nucleotides read TGTGCCAGCAGTGAGGGTCAGGCCGATTCACCCCTCCACTTT.

This rearrangement joins TRBV27 to TRBJ2-1, with D possibly matching TRBD2 (6 bases). The ends were cut back, 6 bases at V and 9 bases at J, with 15 bases in the middle. Germline CDR1 reads MNHEY; CDR2 reads SMNVEV (reference sequence). The CDR3 is 13 residues long. The CDR3 sequence: CASRPTRASEQFF. Written as DNA, the CDR3 is TGTGCCAGCAGACCGACTAGGGCCAGTGAGCAGTTCTTC.

This clone was observed a few times. V and J are TRBV28 and TRBJ1-5; TRBD1 is a possible D gene (6 bases). Trimming took off 9 bases at V and 4 bases at J, with 19 bases between the two ends. The CDR3 runs 15 residues. The germline V gene encodes CDR1 MDHEN and CDR2 SYDVKM. For the CDR3, the DNA is TGTGCCAGTACCAGAGGGGGGGCGCAGAATCAGCCCCAGCATTTT. It codes for CASTRGGAQNQPQHF. Full variable domain (missing parts from reference TRBV28 and TRBJ1-5): DVKVTQSSRYLVKRTGEKVFLECVQDMDHENMFWYRQDPGLGLRLIYFSYDVKMKEKGDIPEGYSVSREKKERFSLILESASTNQTSMYLCASTRGGAQNQPQHFGDGTRLSIL.

V and J are TRBV29-1 and TRBJ1-1; D might be TRBD1 (5 bases). The CDR3 is made up of 14 amino acids. From germline, CDR1 is SQVTM and CDR2 ANQGSEA. V dropped 2 bases and J dropped 4 bases, with 14 bases sitting between them. The CDR3 sequence: CSVEIPGGATEAFF. CDR3 nucleotides: TGCAGCGTTGAAATCCCGGGAGGGGCCACTGAAGCTTTCTTT.

The gene calls are TRBV5-1 and TRBJ2-2; D is unresolved. Trimming removed 4 bases from V and 7 bases from J, with 5 bases in between. This CDR3 region has 11 residues. Looked up from germline, CDR1 is SGHRS and CDR2 is YFSETQ. CDR3 in amino acids: CASSISGELFF. The CDR3, as DNA: TGCGCCAGCAGCATTAGCGGGGAGCTGTTTTTT.

The V and J genes are TRBV5-1 and TRBJ1-2; 9 bases map to TRBD1. V was pared by 3 bases and J by 3 bases, with 6 bases of the junction left unmatched. This CDR3 comprises 15 residues. Germline V gene data show CDR1 as SGHRS and CDR2 as YFSETQ. The CDR3 protein is CASSSQGASDYGYTF. The CDR3 DNA reads TGCGCCAGCAGCTCACAGGGGGCTAGCGACTATGGCTACACCTTC. The variable domain in full, with the rest retrieved from reference TRBV5-1 and TRBJ1-2, is KAGVTQTPRYLIKTRGQQVTLSCSPISGHRSVSWYQQTPGQGLQFLFEYFSETQRNKGNFPGRFSGRQFSNSRSEMNVSTLELGDSALYLCASSSQGASDYGYTFGSGTRLTVV.

The rearrangement joins TRBV18 to TRBJ2-2; D may be TRBD1 (6 bases). V was pared by 3 bases and J by 4 bases, with 12 bases between. CDR1 and CDR2 (germline): KGHSH, LQKENI. The CDR3 is 15 residues long. The CDR3 spells CASSPKGERTGELFF. In DNA, the CDR3 is TGTGCCAGCTCACCGAAGGGGGAACGCACCGGGGAGCTGTTTTTT.

The rearrangement uses TRBV5-1 and TRBJ2-3, with 10 positions matching TRBD2. CDR1 and CDR2 (germline): SGHRS, YFSETQ. The V gene end was trimmed by 4 bases and the J gene end by 0 bases; junction bases not matched to a gene: 8. The CDR3 is 17 residues long. The CDR3 coding sequence is TGCGCCAGCAGCACCTATCTAGCGGGGGAGAGCACAGATACGCAGTATTTT. Translating gives CASSTYLAGESTDTQYF.

This sequence joins TRBV28 and TRBJ1-5, with D unresolved. Germline values: CDR1 MDHEN, CDR2 SYDVKM. Trimming left V 8 bases short and J 0 bases short, with 8 bases between. CDR3 length equals 13 residues. CDR3 coding DNA: TGTGCCAGCCTCGGGAATAGCAATCAGCCCCAGCATTTT. This sequence encodes CASLGNSNQPQHF.

The chain employs TRBV7-2 and TRBJ2-7; possibly TRBD1 for D (6 bases). In germline, CDR1 is SGHTA, CDR2 FQGNSA. Trimming removed 4 bases from V and 6 bases from J, with 10 bases in between. The length of the CDR3 is 12 residues. Here the CDR3 reads CASSYTGFEQYF. In DNA form, the CDR3 reads TGTGCCAGCAGCTATACAGGGTTCGAGCAGTACTTC.

The V gene is TRBV10-2, the J gene TRBJ2-1, with 8 nucleotides matching TRBD2. The CDR3 loop spans 14 amino acids. Per the germline V gene, CDR1 is WSHSY and CDR2 is SAAADI. Trimming at V came to 6 bases and at J to 7 bases, leaving 8 bases not matched to a gene. Here the CDR3 DNA reads TGCGCCAGCAGGAGTAGCGGGATACTTAATGAGCAGTTCTTC. Translated: CASRSSGILNEQFF.

This chain joins TRBV3-1 (or the pseudogene TRBV3-2) and TRBJ2-3, with D possibly being TRBD1 (8 bases). Deletions cut 4 bases from V and 3 bases from J, with 14 bases between. CDR1 is LGHDT, CDR2 YNNKEL, per germline (reference sequence). The CDR3 is 15 residues long. The CDR3, as DNA: TGTGCCAGCAGCCCCTACAGGGGGGGAACAGATACGCAGTATTTT. Its translation is CASSPYRGGTDTQYF.

The chain joins TRBV29-1 to TRBJ1-2, with D possibly TRBD1 on 6 matching bases. The length of the CDR3 is 16 residues. The germline CDR1 and CDR2 sequences are SQVTM and ANQGSEA. V was clipped by 3 bases and J by 6 bases, with 23 bases between them. The CDR3 reads CSVERGKVGRENGYTF. The DNA for the CDR3 is TGCAGCGTTGAGAGGGGGAAGGTAGGGCGAGAAAATGGCTACACCTTC.

The V call is TRBV2, the J call TRBJ1-1; no clear D gene. V was pared by 1 base and J by 0 bases, with 9 bases between. This CDR3 is built from 15 residues. CDR1 is SNHLY and CDR2 is FYNNEI in the germline V gene. For the CDR3, the DNA is TGTGCCAGCAGTGAAGGTGGGCACCTGAACACTGAAGCTTTCTTT. Amino acids: CASSEGGHLNTEAFF.

CDR3 region: CASSQGLTGKHRGYTF. In nucleotides, the CDR3 is TGTGCCAGCAGCCAAGGATTGACAGGGAAACACCGTGGCTACACCTTC. The J gene is TRBJ1-2, the V gene TRBV3-1 (or the pseudogene TRBV3-2), with 7 bases aligning to TRBD1. The V gene end was trimmed by 1 base and the J gene end by 7 bases; junction bases not matched to a gene: 12. This CDR3 comprises 16 residues. Germline CDR1 reads LGHDT; CDR2 reads YNNKEL (reference sequence).

The chain combines TRBV3-1 (or the pseudogene TRBV3-2) with TRBJ2-2; TRBD2 matches 8 bases. The length of the CDR3 is 19 residues. The germline V gene has CDR1 LGHDT and CDR2 YNNKEL (reference sequence). Trimming cost V 0 bases and J 0 bases; bases outside gene matches: 9. The CDR3 protein is CASSQELRGGLANTGELFF. The CDR3 coding sequence is TGTGCCAGCAGCCAAGAGCTCCGGGGGGGACTAGCGAACACCGGGGAGCTGTTTTTT.

J is TRBJ2-1 and V is TRBV2; TRBD2 aligns across 9 bases. CDR1 is SNHLY and CDR2 is FYNNEI in the germline V gene. The CDR3 covers 13 residues. The V gene end was trimmed by 4 bases and the J gene end by 12 bases; junction bases not matched to a gene: 7. In nucleotides, the CDR3 is TGTGCCAGCAGTGTCCCTAGCGGGGAGGGGCAGTTCTTC. It encodes CASSVPSGEGQFF.